Each of the 14 T cell receptor beta chains below was sequenced from the same sample in a study of shared clonotypes between healthy human individuals. Method: immunoSEQ multiplex PCR; TCRdb's copy keeps in-frame clones and lacks some. The table has millions of clones, approximately 94% seen once; the top ten hold roughly 0.14%. The sequenced sample was naive CD4+ T cells sorted from blood. Subset denoted: CD45RA+ positively selected. The receptors were gathered from a young man in good health.

This chain links TRBV11-3 with TRBJ1-5, with a possible D match to TRBD1 (5 bases). The CDR3 loop spans 16 amino acids. Trimming cost V 4 bases and J 4 bases, with 17 bases left between them. From germline, CDR1 is SGHNT and CDR2 YENEEA. The CDR3 DNA follows: TGTGCCAGCAGCTCCGTTGGGGACGGAAAAAATCAGCCCCAGCATTTT. This sequence encodes CASSSVGDGKNQPQHF.

This chain links TRBV2 with TRBJ2-4; tentatively, D is TRBD1 or TRBD2 (6 bases each). The CDR3 consists of 13 residues. Germline V lookup: CDR1 SNHLY, CDR2 FYNNEI. Trimming shortened V by 4 bases and J by 6 bases, and 10 bases separated the two germline ends. The CDR3 region is CASSGEGGNIQYF. The DNA of the CDR3 is TGTGCCAGCAGTGGTGAGGGGGGAAACATTCAGTACTTC.

The chain is built from TRBV28 and TRBJ1-2, with D possibly matching TRBD1 (5 bases). This CDR3 has 14 amino acids. Trimming took off 8 bases at V and 8 bases at J, with 21 bases between the two ends. In germline, CDR1 is MDHEN, CDR2 SYDVKM. The CDR3 reads CASHTGDLSRGYTF. CDR3 bases: TGTGCCAGCCATACCGGGGACCTAAGTCGGGGCTACACCTTC.

The V and J genes are TRBV11-2 and TRBJ1-4, with D maybe TRBD1 (6 bases). CDR1 and CDR2 from the germline V gene are SGHAT and FQNNGV. V lost 0 bases, J lost 7 bases, and 12 bases lay in between. The CDR3 loop spans 15 amino acids. This CDR3 reads CASSLDGGVREKLFF. As DNA, the CDR3 is TGTGCCAGCAGCTTAGACGGGGGCGTTCGTGAAAAACTGTTTTTT.

The chain employs TRBV5-1 and TRBJ1-1, with D possibly TRBD1 on 5 matching bases. The CDR3 is made up of 14 amino acids. Germline values: CDR1 SGHRS, CDR2 YFSETQ. The V and J ends lost 4 bases and 6 bases respectively, with 16 bases between them. Here the CDR3 DNA reads TGCGCCAGCAGCGTCCGGGACCGGGATGCTGAAGCTTTCTTT. Amino acid sequence: CASSVRDRDAEAFF.

The chain is built from TRBV5-1 and TRBJ1-1, with 7 bases aligning to TRBD1. There are 17 residues in the CDR3. CDR1 SGHRS and CDR2 YFSETQ come from the germline V gene. The trim removed 0 bases at V and 3 bases at J, leaving 11 bases unmatched. CDR3 DNA sequence: TGCGCCAGCAGCTTGGGGTCAGGGGGTAGGTTGGACACTGAAGCTTTCTTT. Translation gives CASSLGSGGRLDTEAFF.

In regard to this clone: This same CDR3 is encoded by further DNA sequences in the sample. The chain links TRBV5-1 to TRBJ2-3; D gene ambiguous. In germline, CDR1 is SGHRS, CDR2 YFSETQ. The CDR3 is 14 residues long. V lost 0 bases to trimming and J lost 1 base, with 6 bases between them. CDR3 bases: TGCGCCAGCAGCTTGGACCGGGGCACAGATACGCAGTATTTT. Its translation: CASSLDRGTDTQYF.

The gene calls are TRBV7-2 and TRBJ1-1; TRBD1 might be the D (6 bases). CDR1 is SGHTA and CDR2 is FQGNSA in the germline V gene. V lost 5 bases, J lost 0 bases, and 16 bases lay in between. The CDR3 runs 16 residues. The CDR3 protein is CASSPQQGLLNTEAFF. For the CDR3, the DNA is TGTGCCAGCAGCCCCCAACAGGGACTCTTGAACACTGAAGCTTTCTTT. The whole variable domain, filled in from reference TRBV7-2 and TRBJ1-1, reads GAGVSQSPSNKVTEKGKDVELRCDPISGHTALYWYRQSLGQGLEFLIYFQGNSAPDKSGLPSDRFSAERTGGSVSTLTIQRTQQEDSAVYLCASSPQQGLLNTEAFFGQGTRLTVV.

This chain joins TRBV9 and TRBJ2-2, with 13 nucleotides matching TRBD2. In germline, CDR1 is SGDLS, CDR2 YYNGEE. The V segment lost 0 bases and the J segment 8 bases; nucleotides outside the gene matches: 1. The CDR3 has 15 residues. CDR3 residues: CASSVAGLAGGELFF. In DNA form, the CDR3 reads TGTGCCAGCAGCGTAGCGGGACTAGCGGGAGGGGAGCTGTTTTTT.

The J gene is TRBJ1-5, the V gene TRBV6-1; possibly TRBD1 for D (6 bases). From germline, CDR1 is MNHNS and CDR2 SASEGT. CDR3 length: 14 amino acids. V was pared by 5 bases and J by 0 bases, with 8 bases between. In nucleotides, the CDR3 is TGTGCCAGCAGTACGGACAGTAGCAATCAGCCCCAGCATTTT. Translated, it gives CASSTDSSNQPQHF.

This clone was detected only once. V is TRBV7-2 and J is TRBJ1-2; possible D gene TRBD1, 5 bases. The V and J ends lost 3 bases and 3 bases respectively, with 14 bases between them. CDR1 is SGHTA, CDR2 FQGNSA, per germline. The CDR3 totals 15 residues. CDR3: CASSFSGTQDYGYTF. DNA for the CDR3: TGTGCCAGCAGCTTTTCCGGGACGCAAGACTATGGCTACACCTTC.

The chain carries TRBV13 and TRBJ2-1; 7 bases agree with TRBD1. The CDR3 contains 14 residues. Germline CDR1 and CDR2: PRHDT and FYEKMQ (reference sequence). J was trimmed by 8 bases and V by 5 bases; bases with no gene match: 9. The CDR3 sequence is CASSQRQGRDEQFF. In DNA, the CDR3 is TGTGCCAGCAGCCAGAGACAGGGAAGAGATGAGCAGTTCTTC.

This chain links TRBV6-6 with TRBJ1-2, with D perhaps matching TRBD1 (5 bases). V lost 6 bases and J 6 bases, leaving 14 bases between the germline ends. This CDR3 is built from 13 residues. Germline assignment: CDR1 MNHNY and CDR2 SVGAGI (reference sequence). The CDR3 coding sequence is TGTGCCAGCAGGAAGGGACGGTCTGATGGCTACACCTTC. Its protein product is CASRKGRSDGYTF.

V is TRBV27 and J is TRBJ2-3; the D is unclear. CDR3 size: 17 residues. Germline V gene data show CDR1 as MNHEY and CDR2 as SMNVEV (reference sequence). Trimming pared 4 bases from V and 1 base from J, leaving 18 bases between. CDR3: CASSSISLRQGTDTQYF. The CDR3 DNA follows: TGTGCCAGCAGTTCTATAAGCCTACGCCAGGGCACAGATACGCAGTATTTT.